This TCR beta chain was recorded in a study of T cells in Graves' hyperthyroidism and ophthalmopathy. Study-wide findings and caveats: Progression to ophthalmopathy was predicted a median of 6.5 months early. Clonotypes that were expanded in thyroid above 0.001 mostly appeared in blood too.

The CDR3 regions of TCR beta were amplified from RNA transcripts. HTBI primers were used for first-round RT-PCR of the TCR CDR3. Using its own MiXCR run on the multiplex PCR reads, TCRdb lists one record per CDR3 protein. Among about 840,000 distinct CDR3 sequences listed, about two fifths were seen once. There are a few counts of this clonotype. Its antigen is as yet unknown. The germline V gene encodes CDR1 SNHLY and CDR2 FYNNEI. Trimming removed 7 bases from V and 3 bases from J, with 12 bases in between. CDR3 length: 13 amino acids. This TCR derives from a young man with Graves' hyperthyroidism. This chain links TRBV2 with TRBJ1-2, with a weak D call TRBD1 (5 bases). The sample consisted of blood. For the CDR3, the DNA is TGTGCCAGCAATTTCGGGACGGACTATGGCTACACCTTC. Translated: CASNFGTDYGYTF.